The T cell receptor (beta chain) under discussion was sequenced for a study of blood T cell repertoires in COVID-19. Turning to the study itself: Nucleic acid was either cDNA or gDNA, and it came from T cells, B-cell-depleted T cells, or PBMCs.

Libraries were prepared by immunoSEQ multiplex PCR; TCRdb keeps only in-frame clonotypes and omits some of them. The sample records around 94,000 clones, about 91% being singletons. Trimming removed 4 bases at V and 1 base at J, with 7 bases between. Looked up from germline, CDR1 is SGDLS and CDR2 is YYNGEE. This CDR3 is built from 13 residues. Sequencing was carried out using peripheral blood. The sequence derives from a man aged 18-30 years with acute or convalescent COVID-19. The V and J genes are TRBV9 and TRBJ2-3; no reliable D call. CDR3: CASSSFRTDTQYF. As DNA, the CDR3 is TGTGCCAGCAGCTCCTTTCGCACAGATACGCAGTATTTT.